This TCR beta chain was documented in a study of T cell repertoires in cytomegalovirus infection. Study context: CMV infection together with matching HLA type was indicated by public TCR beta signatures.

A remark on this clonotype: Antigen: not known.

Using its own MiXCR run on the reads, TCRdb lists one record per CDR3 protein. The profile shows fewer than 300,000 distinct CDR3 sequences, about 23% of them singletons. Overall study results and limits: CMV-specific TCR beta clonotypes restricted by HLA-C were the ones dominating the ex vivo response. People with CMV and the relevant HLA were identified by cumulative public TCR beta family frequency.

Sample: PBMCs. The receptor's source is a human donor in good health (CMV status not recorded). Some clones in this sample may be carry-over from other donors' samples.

The CDR3 DNA reads as TGTGCCAGCAGCTTATTTAACAGCTTGAACACTGAAGCTTTCTTT. Encoded protein: CASSLFNSLNTEAFF. The chain uses TRBV7-2 and TRBJ1-1; D is ambiguous. V was shortened by 2 bases and J by 0 bases, with 10 bases between the two germline ends. Germline CDR1 is SGHTA and CDR2 is FQGNSA. CDR3 length: 15 amino acids.